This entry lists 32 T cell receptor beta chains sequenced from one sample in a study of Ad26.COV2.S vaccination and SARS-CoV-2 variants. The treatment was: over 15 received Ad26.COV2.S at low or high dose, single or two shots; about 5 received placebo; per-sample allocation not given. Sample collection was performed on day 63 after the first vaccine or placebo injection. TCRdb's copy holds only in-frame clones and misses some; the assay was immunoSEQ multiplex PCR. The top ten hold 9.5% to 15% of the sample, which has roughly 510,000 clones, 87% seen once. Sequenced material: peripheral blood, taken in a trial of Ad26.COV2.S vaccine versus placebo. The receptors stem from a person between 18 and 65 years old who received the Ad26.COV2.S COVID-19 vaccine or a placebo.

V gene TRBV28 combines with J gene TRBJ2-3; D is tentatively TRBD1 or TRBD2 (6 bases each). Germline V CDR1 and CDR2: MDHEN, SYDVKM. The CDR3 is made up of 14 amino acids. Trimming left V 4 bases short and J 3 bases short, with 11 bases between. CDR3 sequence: CASSSQGGTDTQYF. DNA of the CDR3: TGTGCCAGCAGTTCACAGGGAGGAACAGATACGCAGTATTTT. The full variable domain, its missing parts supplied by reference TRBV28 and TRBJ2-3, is DVKVTQSSRYLVKRTGEKVFLECVQDMDHENMFWYRQDPGLGLRLIYFSYDVKMKEKGDIPEGYSVSREKKERFSLILESASTNQTSMYLCASSSQGGTDTQYFGPGTRLTVL.

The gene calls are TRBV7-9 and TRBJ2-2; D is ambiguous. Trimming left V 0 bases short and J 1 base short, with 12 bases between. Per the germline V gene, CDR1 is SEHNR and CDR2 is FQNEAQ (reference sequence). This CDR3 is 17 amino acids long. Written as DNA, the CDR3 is TGTGCCAGCAGCTTAGCACAAGCGAGCTGGAACACCGGGGAGCTGTTTTTT. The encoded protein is CASSLAQASWNTGELFF. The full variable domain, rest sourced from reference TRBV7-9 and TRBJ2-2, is DTGVSQNPRHKITKRGQNVTFRCDPISEHNRLYWYRQTLGQGPEFLTYFQNEAQLEKSRLLSDRFSAERPKGSFSTLEIQRTEQGDSAMYLCASSLAQASWNTGELFFGEGSRLTVL.

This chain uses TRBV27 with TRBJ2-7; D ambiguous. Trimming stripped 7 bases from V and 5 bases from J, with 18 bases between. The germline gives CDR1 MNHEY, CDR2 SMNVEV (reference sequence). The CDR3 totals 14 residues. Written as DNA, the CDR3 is TGTGCCAGCACTGCGCCCAGTCCTGGCCACGAGCAGTACTTC. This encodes CASTAPSPGHEQYF.

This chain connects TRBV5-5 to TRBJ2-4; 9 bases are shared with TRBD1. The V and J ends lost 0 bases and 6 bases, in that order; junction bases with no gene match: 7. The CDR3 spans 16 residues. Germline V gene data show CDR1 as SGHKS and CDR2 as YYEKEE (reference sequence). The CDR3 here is CASSLGVGQGGNIQYF. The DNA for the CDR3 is TGTGCCAGCAGCTTGGGTGTGGGACAGGGTGGAAACATTCAGTACTTC. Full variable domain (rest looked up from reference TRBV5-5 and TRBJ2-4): DAGVTQSPTHLIKTRGQQVTLRCSPISGHKSVSWYQQVLGQGPQFIFQYYEKEERGRGNFPDRFSARQFPNYSSELNVNALLLGDSALYLCASSLGVGQGGNIQYFGAGTRLSVL.

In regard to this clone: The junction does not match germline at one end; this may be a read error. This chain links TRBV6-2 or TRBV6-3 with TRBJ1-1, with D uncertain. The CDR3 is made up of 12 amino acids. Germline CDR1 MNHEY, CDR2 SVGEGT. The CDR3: CASSYSWTEAFF. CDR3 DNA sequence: TGTGCCAGCAGCTACTCGTGGACTGAAGCTTTCTTT.

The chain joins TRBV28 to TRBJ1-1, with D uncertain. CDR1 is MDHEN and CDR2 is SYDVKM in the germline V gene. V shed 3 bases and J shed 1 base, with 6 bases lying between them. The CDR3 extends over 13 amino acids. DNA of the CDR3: TGTGCCAGCAGTTTGACGGAGAACACTGAAGCTTTCTTT. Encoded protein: CASSLTENTEAFF.

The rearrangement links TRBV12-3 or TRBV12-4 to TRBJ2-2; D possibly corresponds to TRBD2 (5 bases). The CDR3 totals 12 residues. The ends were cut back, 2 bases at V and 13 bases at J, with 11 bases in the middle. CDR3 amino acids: CASSLSSRGLFF. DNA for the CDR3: TGTGCCAGCAGTTTATCTAGCCGGGGGCTGTTTTTT.

The CDR3, as DNA: TGTGCCAGCAGTCGGGGACTAGCGGGAGGGGATTACAATGAGCAGTTCTTC. As protein: CASSRGLAGGDYNEQFF. The rearrangement links TRBV6-2 or TRBV6-3 to TRBJ2-1; 16 bases are a match to TRBD2. The CDR3 is 17 residues long. Per germline, CDR1 MNHEY and CDR2 SVGEGT. The trim removed 5 bases at V and 4 bases at J, leaving 5 bases unmatched.

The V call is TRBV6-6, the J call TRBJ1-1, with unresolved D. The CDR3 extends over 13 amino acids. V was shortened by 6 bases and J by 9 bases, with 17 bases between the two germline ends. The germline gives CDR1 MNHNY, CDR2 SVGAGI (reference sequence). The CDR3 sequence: CASSRVAAVKAFF. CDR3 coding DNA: TGTGCCAGCAGCCGGGTAGCGGCCGTTAAAGCTTTCTTT.

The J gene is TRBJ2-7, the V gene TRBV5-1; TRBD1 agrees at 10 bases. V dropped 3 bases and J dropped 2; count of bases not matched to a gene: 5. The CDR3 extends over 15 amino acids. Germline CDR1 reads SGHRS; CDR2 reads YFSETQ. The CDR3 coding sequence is TGCGCCAGCAGCTCCGGGACAGGGGTTGCCTACGAGCAGTACTTC. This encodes CASSSGTGVAYEQYF.

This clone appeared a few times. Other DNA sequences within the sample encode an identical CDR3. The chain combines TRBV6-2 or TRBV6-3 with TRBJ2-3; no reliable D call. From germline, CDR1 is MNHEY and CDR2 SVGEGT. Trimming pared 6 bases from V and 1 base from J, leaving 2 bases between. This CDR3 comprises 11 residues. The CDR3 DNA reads TGTGCCAGCAGCCGCACAGATACGCAGTATTTT. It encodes CASSRTDTQYF.

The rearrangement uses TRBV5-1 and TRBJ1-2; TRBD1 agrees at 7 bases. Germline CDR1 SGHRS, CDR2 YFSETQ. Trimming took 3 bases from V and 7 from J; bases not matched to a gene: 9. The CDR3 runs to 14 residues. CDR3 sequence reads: CASSSAGTVGGYTF. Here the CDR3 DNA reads TGCGCCAGCAGCTCGGCCGGGACAGTAGGTGGCTACACCTTC.

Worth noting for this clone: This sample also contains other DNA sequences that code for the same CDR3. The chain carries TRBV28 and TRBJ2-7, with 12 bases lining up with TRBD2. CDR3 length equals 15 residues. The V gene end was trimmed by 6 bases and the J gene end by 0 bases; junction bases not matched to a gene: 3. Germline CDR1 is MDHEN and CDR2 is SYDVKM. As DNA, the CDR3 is TGTGCCAGCAGCAAGACTAGCGGGAGCTCCTACGAGCAGTACTTC. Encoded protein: CASSKTSGSSYEQYF.

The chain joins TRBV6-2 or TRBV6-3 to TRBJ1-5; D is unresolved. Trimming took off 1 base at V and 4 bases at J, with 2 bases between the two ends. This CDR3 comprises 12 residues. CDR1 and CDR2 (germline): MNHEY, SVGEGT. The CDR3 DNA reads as TGTGCCAGCAGTTACTTGAATCAGCCCCAGCATTTT. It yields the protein CASSYLNQPQHF.

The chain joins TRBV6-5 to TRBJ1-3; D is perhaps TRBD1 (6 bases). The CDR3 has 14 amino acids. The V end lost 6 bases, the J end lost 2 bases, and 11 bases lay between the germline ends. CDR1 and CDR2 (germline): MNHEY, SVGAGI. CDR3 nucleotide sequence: TGTGCCAGCAGGGCACAGGGTCCTGGAAACACCATATATTTT. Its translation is CASRAQGPGNTIYF.

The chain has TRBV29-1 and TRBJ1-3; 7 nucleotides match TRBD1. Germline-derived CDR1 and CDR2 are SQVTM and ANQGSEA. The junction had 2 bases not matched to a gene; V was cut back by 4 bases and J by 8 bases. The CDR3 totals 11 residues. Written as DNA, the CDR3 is TGCAGCGTTGGGGACAGCCACACCATATATTTT. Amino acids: CSVGDSHTIYF.

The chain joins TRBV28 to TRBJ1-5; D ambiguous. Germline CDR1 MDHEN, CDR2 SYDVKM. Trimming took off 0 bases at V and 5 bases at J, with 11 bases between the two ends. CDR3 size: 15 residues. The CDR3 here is CASSLWGGRDQPQHF. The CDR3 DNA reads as TGTGCCAGCAGTTTATGGGGAGGGCGTGATCAGCCCCAGCATTTT.

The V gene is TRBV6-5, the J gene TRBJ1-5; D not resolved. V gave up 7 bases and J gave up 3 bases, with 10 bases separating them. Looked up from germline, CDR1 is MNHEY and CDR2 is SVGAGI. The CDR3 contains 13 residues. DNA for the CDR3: TGTGCCAGCACCCGGGGTAACAATCAGCCCCAGCATTTT. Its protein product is CASTRGNNQPQHF.

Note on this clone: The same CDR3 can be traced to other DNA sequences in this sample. The CDR3 coding sequence is TGTGCCAGCACGCTAGCACTCTACGAGCAGTACTTC. It translates to CASTLALYEQYF. The J gene is TRBJ2-7, the V gene TRBV6-5; weak D call: TRBD2 (5 bases). The V and J ends lost 7 bases and 3 bases respectively, with 10 bases between them. Germline lookup yields CDR1 MNHEY and CDR2 SVGAGI. This CDR3 contains 12 residues.

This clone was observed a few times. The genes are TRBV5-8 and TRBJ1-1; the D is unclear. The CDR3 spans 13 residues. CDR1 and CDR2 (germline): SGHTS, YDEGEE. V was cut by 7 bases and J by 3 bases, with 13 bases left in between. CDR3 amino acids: CASGKGADTEAFF. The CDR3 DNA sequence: TGTGCCAGCGGCAAGGGTGCTGACACTGAAGCTTTCTTT.

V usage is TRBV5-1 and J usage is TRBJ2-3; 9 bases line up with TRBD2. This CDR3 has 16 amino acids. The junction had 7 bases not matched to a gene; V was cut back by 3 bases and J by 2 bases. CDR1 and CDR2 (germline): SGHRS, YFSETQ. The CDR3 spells CASSYALAGATDTQYF. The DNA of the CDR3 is TGCGCCAGCAGCTACGCCTTAGCGGGGGCCACAGATACGCAGTATTTT.

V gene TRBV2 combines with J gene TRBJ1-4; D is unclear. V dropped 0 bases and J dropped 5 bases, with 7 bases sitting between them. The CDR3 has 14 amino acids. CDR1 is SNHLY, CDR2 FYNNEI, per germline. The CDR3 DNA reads TGTGCCAGCAGTGAAGCGAGGGCAAATGAAAAACTGTTTTTT. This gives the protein CASSEARANEKLFF.

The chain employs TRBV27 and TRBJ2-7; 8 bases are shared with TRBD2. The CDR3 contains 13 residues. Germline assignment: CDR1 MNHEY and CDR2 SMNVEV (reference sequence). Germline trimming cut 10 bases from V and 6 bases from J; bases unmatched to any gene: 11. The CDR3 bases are TGTGCCACTACTAGGAGCGGGGGTGGCGAGCAGTACTTC. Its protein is CATTRSGGGEQYF.

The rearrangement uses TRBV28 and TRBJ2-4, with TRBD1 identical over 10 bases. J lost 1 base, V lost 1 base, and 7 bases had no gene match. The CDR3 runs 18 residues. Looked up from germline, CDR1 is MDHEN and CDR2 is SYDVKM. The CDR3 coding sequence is TGTGCCAGCAGTTTATTCGCCGGGACAGGGGTTGCCAAAAACATTCAGTACTTC. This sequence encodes CASSLFAGTGVAKNIQYF.

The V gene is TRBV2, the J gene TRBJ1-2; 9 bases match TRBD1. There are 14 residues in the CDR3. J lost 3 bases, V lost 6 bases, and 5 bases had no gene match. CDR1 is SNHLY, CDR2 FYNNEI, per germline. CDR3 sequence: CASRSRTGDYGYTF. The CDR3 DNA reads TGTGCCAGCAGGAGCAGGACAGGGGACTATGGCTACACCTTC.

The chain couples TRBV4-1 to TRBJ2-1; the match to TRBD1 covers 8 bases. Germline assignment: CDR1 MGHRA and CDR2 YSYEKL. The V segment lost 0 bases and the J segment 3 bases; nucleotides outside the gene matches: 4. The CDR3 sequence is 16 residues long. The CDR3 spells CASSQELGTGYNEQFF. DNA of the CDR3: TGCGCCAGCAGCCAAGAACTAGGGACAGGCTACAATGAGCAGTTCTTC.

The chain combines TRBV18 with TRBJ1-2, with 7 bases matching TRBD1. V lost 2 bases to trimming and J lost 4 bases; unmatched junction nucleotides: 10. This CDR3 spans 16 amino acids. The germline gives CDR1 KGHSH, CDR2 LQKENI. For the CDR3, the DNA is TGTGCCAGCTCACCATCGACAGGGAAGGGGAGCTATGGCTACACCTTC. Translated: CASSPSTGKGSYGYTF.

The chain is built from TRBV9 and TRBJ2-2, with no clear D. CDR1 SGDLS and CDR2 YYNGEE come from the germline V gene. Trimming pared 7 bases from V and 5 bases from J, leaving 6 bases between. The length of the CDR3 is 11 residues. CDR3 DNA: TGTGCCAGCCGATTGACCGGGGAGCTGTTTTTT. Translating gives CASRLTGELFF.

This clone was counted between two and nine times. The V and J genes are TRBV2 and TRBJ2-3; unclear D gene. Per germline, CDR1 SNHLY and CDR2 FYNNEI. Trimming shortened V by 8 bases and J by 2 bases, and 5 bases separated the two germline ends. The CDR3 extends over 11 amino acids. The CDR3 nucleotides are TGTGCCAGCCTTATCACAGATACGCAGTATTTT. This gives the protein CASLITDTQYF.

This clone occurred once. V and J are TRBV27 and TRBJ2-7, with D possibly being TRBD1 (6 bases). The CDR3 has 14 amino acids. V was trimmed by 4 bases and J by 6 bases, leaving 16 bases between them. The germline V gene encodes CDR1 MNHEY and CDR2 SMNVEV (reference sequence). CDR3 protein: CASSSSRGGSEQYF. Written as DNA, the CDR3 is TGTGCCAGCAGTTCTTCCAGGGGTGGGTCCGAGCAGTACTTC.

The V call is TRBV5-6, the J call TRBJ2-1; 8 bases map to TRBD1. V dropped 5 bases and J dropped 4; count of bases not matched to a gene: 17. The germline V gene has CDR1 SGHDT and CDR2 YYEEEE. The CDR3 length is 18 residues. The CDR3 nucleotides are TGTGCCAGCAGAAACCAGGGGGCGCGTACTAGTGGGTACAATGAGCAGTTCTTC. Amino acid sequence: CASRNQGARTSGYNEQFF. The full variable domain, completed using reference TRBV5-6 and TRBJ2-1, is DAGVTQSPTHLIKTRGQQVTLRCSPKSGHDTVSWYQQALGQGPQFIFQYYEEEERQRGNFPDRFSGHQFPNYSSELNVNALLLGDSALYLCASRNQGARTSGYNEQFFGPGTRLTVL.

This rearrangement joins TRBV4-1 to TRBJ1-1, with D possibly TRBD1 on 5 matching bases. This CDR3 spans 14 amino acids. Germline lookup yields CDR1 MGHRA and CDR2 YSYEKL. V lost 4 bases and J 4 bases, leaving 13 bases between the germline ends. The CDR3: CASSPRDGGTEAFF. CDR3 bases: TGCGCCAGCAGCCCGCGAGATGGGGGCACTGAAGCTTTCTTT.